The 11 T cell receptor beta chains in this list originate from one sample, sequenced in a study of human T cells and chemical hapten exposure. TCRdb re-called the RACE reads through MiXCR, storing one row per CDR3 protein. The repertoire holds some 60,000 distinct CDR3 sequences, with about 11% as singletons. Time point indicated: pre-sensitization, week 0. Described treatment: therapeutic diphenylcyclopropenone sensitization with weekly scalp DPC. The sample here was whole blood, taken in connection with sensitization to the hapten diphenylcyclopropenone (DPC). These receptors were taken from a woman in her forties with alopecia areata. Some clones in this sample may be carry-over from other donors' samples.

This clonotype was seen a handful of times. The rearrangement links TRBV11-2 to TRBJ2-7; unclear D gene. This CDR3 region has 11 residues. Trimming pared 5 bases from V and 8 bases from J, leaving 10 bases between. Germline values: CDR1 SGHAT, CDR2 FQNNGV. CDR3 sequence reads: CASSPSGKQYF. The CDR3 DNA reads as TGTGCCAGCAGCCCCAGTGGGAAGCAGTACTTC.

V gene TRBV6-4 combines with J gene TRBJ1-1, with D uncertain. Between the trimmed V and J ends, which lost 7 bases and 1 base, there was a span of 10 bases. Germline V gene lookup returns CDR1 MRHNA and CDR2 SNTAGT. The CDR3 is 13 residues long. As DNA, the CDR3 is TGTGCCAGCAATGTCCGGGGGAACACTGAAGCTTTCTTT. Its translation is CASNVRGNTEAFF.

The chain carries TRBV9 and TRBJ2-1, with unresolved D. Germline CDR1 is SGDLS and CDR2 is YYNGEE. Trimming left V 3 bases short and J 3 bases short, with 4 bases between. This CDR3 is built from 12 residues. CDR3 in DNA: TGTGCCAGCAGCGACTACTACAATGAGCAGTTCTTC. Translated: CASSDYYNEQFF.

Comments on this clonotype: A much larger clone sits a single nucleotide away, making a read error possible. The rearrangement links TRBV27 to TRBJ2-1; unclear D gene. Germline CDR1 is MNHEY and CDR2 is SMNVEV (reference sequence). The CDR3 length is 15 residues. CDR3 amino acids: CSSSIDIFLGNEQFF. CDR3 coding DNA: TGTTCCAGCAGCATTGACATATTTCTAGGCAATGAGCAGTTCTTC.

This clonotype was seen only a few times. V usage is TRBV27 and J usage is TRBJ2-7; D call uncertain. Germline assignment: CDR1 MNHEY and CDR2 SMNVEV (reference sequence). The CDR3 is made up of 14 amino acids. V was shortened by 6 bases and J by 0 bases, with 12 bases between the two germline ends. The DNA of the CDR3 is TGTGCCAGCAGCCGCTTCGGACCCTCCTACGAGCAGTACTTC. Translation gives CASSRFGPSYEQYF.

DNA for the CDR3: TGCAGCGTTGAATCCCGGACAGGGCTCTCGAACCTCAATGATGGCTACACCTTC. Amino acids: CSVESRTGLSNLNDGYTF. The J gene is TRBJ1-2, the V gene TRBV29-1; 8 bases line up with TRBD1. Germline CDR1 and CDR2: SQVTM and ANQGSEA. V was clipped by 2 bases and J by 6 bases; unmatched bases: 20. This CDR3 has 18 amino acids.

This clonotype was observed a handful of times. The chain links TRBV11-2 to TRBJ2-2; 8 bases are shared with TRBD2. V lost 0 bases and J lost 6; bases outside the gene matches: 6. This CDR3 contains 16 residues. Germline V gives CDR1 SGHAT, CDR2 FQNNGV. The CDR3 DNA reads as TGTGCCAGCAGCTTAGATACCGCGGGAGGCGCCGGGGAGCTGTTTTTT. This gives the protein CASSLDTAGGAGELFF.

This chain uses TRBV27 with TRBJ2-7, with D uncertain. Germline V gives CDR1 MNHEY, CDR2 SMNVEV (reference sequence). V lost 5 bases to trimming and J lost 7 bases, with 18 bases between them. The CDR3 totals 14 residues. Here the CDR3 DNA reads TGTGCCAGCAGTACAACCGCAGGCGAAAAAGAGCAGTACTTC. Protein product: CASSTTAGEKEQYF.

Ten or more counts support this clonotype. V gene TRBV28 combines with J gene TRBJ2-3; a possible D gene is TRBD2 (6 bases). The V end was cut by 6 bases, the J end by 5 bases, with 9 bases between. The CDR3 extends over 12 amino acids. In germline, CDR1 is MDHEN, CDR2 SYDVKM. CDR3: CASSLGGDTQYF. The CDR3 coding sequence is TGTGCCAGCAGCCTGGGGGGAGATACGCAGTATTTT.

This clonotype was counted at least ten times. V usage is TRBV7-9 and J usage is TRBJ2-4; D is undetermined. This CDR3 has 15 amino acids. V was pared by 3 bases and J by 9 bases, with 18 bases between. The germline V gene encodes CDR1 SEHNR and CDR2 FQNEAQ (reference sequence). In nucleotides, the CDR3 is TGTGCCAGCAGCTTTCTGGTGTTTGGGGAAACCATTCAGTACTTC. Its protein product is CASSFLVFGETIQYF.

The sample holds many counts of this clonotype. The rearrangement uses TRBV20-1 and TRBJ2-5; D tentatively reads TRBD1 or TRBD2 (6 bases each). Trimming stripped 1 base from V and 1 base from J, with 7 bases between. This CDR3 region has 13 residues. Germline V gene data show CDR1 as DFQATT and CDR2 as SNEGSKA (reference sequence). The CDR3 loop is CSARAGAQETQYF. Written as DNA, the CDR3 is TGCAGTGCTAGAGCGGGGGCCCAAGAGACCCAGTACTTC.